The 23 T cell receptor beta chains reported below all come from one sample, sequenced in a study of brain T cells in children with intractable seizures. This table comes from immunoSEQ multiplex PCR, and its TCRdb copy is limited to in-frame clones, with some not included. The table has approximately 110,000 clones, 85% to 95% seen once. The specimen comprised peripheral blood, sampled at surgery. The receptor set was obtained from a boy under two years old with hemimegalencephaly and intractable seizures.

CDR3 sequence: CASSLVGGGPSGTDTQYF. The CDR3 coding sequence is TGTGCCAGCAGCTTGGTGGGGGGAGGGCCCTCGGGCACAGATACGCAGTATTTT. The rearrangement joins TRBV5-6 to TRBJ2-3; 7 nucleotides agree with TRBD2. This CDR3 has 18 residues. V was clipped by 0 bases and J by 1 base; unmatched bases: 11. Germline CDR1 SGHDT, CDR2 YYEEEE.

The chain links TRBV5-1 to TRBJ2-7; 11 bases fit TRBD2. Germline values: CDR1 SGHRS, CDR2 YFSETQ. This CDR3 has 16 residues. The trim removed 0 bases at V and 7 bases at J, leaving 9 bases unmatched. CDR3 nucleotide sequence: TGCGCCAGCAGCTTGGTTCTAGCGGGAGGTCCCGGGGAGCAGTACTTC. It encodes CASSLVLAGGPGEQYF. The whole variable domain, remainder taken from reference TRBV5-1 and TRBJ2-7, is KAGVTQTPRYLIKTRGQQVTLSCSPISGHRSVSWYQQTPGQGLQFLFEYFSETQRNKGNFPGRFSGRQFSNSRSEMNVSTLELGDSALYLCASSLVLAGGPGEQYFGPGTRLTVT.

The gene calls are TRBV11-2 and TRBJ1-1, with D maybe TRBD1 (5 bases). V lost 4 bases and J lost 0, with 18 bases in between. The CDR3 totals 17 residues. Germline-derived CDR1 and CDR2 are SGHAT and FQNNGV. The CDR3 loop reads CASSYRGVEAMNTEAFF. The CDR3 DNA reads TGTGCCAGCAGCTACCGAGGGGTAGAGGCCATGAACACTGAAGCTTTCTTT.

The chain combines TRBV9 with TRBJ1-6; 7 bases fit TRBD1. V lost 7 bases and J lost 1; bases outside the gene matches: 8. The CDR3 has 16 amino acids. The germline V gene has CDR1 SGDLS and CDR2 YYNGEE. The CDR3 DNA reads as TGTGCCAGCGGGCAGGGGGGCGAGTCCTATAATTCACCCCTCCACTTT. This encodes CASGQGGESYNSPLHF.

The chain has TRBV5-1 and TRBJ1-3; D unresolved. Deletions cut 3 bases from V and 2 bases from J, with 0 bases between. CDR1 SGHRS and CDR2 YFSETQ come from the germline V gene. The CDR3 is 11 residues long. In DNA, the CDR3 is TGCGCCAGCAGCTCTGGAAACACCATATATTTT. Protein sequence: CASSSGNTIYF. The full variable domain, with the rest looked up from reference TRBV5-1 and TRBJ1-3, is KAGVTQTPRYLIKTRGQQVTLSCSPISGHRSVSWYQQTPGQGLQFLFEYFSETQRNKGNFPGRFSGRQFSNSRSEMNVSTLELGDSALYLCASSSGNTIYFGEGSWLTVV.

The CDR3 spells CASSLDMWTGELFF. In nucleotides, the CDR3 is TGTGCCAGCAGCTTGGACATGTGGACCGGGGAGCTGTTTTTT. This chain uses TRBV6-5 with TRBJ2-2; weak D call: TRBD1 (5 bases). CDR1 MNHEY and CDR2 SVGAGI come from the germline V gene. The CDR3 is 14 residues long. V gave up 6 bases and J gave up 5 bases, with 13 bases separating them.

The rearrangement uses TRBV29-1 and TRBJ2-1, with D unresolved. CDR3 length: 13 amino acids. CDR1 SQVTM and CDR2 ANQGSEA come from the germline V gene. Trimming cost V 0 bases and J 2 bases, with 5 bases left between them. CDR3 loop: CSVEDQAYNEQFF. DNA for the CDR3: TGCAGCGTTGAAGATCAGGCCTACAATGAGCAGTTCTTC.

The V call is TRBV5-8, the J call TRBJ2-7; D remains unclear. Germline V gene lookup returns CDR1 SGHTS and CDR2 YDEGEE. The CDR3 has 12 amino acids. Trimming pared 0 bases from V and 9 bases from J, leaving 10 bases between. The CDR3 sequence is CASSLAQAWQYF. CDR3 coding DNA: TGTGCCAGCAGCTTGGCCCAGGCGTGGCAGTACTTC. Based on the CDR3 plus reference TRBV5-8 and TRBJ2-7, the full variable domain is EAGVTQSPTHLIKTRGQQATLRCSPISGHTSVYWYQQALGLGLQFLLWYDEGEERNRGNFPPRFSGRQFPNYSSELNVNALELEDSALYLCASSLAQAWQYFGPGTRLTVT.

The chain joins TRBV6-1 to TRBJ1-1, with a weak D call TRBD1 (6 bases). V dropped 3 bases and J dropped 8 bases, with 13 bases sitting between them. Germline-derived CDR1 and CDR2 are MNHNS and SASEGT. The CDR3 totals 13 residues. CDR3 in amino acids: CASSELGTPEAFF. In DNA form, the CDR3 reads TGTGCCAGCAGTGAGCTTGGGACACCCGAAGCTTTCTTT.

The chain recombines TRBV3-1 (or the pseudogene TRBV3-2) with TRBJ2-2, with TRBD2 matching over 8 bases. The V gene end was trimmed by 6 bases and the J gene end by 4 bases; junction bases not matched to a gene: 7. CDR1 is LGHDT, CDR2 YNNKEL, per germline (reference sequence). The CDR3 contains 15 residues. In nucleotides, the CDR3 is TGTGCCAGCAGATCAGCGGGAGTGGGCACCGGGGAGCTGTTTTTT. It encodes CASRSAGVGTGELFF.

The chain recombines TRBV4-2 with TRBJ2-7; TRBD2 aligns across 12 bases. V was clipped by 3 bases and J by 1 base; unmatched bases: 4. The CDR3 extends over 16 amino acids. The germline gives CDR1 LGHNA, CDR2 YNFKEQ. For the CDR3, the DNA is TGTGCCAGCAGCCAGCGACTAGCGGGGGTATCCTACGAGCAGTACTTC. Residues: CASSQRLAGVSYEQYF.

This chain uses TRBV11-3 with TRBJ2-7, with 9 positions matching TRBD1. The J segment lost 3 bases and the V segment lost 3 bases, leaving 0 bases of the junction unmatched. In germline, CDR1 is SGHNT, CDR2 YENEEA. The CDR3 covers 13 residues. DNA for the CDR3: TGTGCCAGCAGCTTGACAGGGGGCTACGAGCAGTACTTC. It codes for CASSLTGGYEQYF.

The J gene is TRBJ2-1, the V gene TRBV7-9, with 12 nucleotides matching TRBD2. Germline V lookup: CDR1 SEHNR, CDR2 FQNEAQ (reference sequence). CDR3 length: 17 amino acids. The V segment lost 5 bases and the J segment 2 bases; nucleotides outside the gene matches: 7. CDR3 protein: CASSALAGGDTYNEQFF. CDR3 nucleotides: TGTGCCAGCAGCGCTCTAGCGGGAGGGGACACCTACAATGAGCAGTTCTTC.

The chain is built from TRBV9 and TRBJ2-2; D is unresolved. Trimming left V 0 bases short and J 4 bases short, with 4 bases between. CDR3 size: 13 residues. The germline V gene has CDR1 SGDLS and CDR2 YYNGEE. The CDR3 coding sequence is TGTGCCAGCAGCGTAGACGGCACCGGGGAGCTGTTTTTT. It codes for CASSVDGTGELFF.

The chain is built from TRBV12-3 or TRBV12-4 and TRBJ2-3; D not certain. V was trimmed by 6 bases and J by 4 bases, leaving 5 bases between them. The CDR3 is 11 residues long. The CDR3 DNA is TGTGCCAGCAGCCTAGCAGATACGCAGTATTTT. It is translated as CASSLADTQYF.

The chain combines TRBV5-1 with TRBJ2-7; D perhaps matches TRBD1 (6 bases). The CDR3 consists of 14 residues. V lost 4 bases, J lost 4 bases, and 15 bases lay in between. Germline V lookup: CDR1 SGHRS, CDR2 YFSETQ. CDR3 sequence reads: CASSLTYRAYEQYF. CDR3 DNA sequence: TGCGCCAGCAGCCTAACCTACAGGGCATACGAGCAGTACTTC.

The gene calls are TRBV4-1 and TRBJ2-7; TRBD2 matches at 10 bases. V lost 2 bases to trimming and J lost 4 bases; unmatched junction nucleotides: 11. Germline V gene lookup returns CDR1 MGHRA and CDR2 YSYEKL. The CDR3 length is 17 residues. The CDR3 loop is CASSQRRLAGEGYEQYF. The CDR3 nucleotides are TGCGCCAGCAGCCAAAGGCGGCTAGCGGGAGAGGGATACGAGCAGTACTTC.

CDR3 nucleotides: TGTGCCAGCTCACCTGGTCTAGCGGGGGTTACCTACGAGCAGTACTTC. This codes for CASSPGLAGVTYEQYF. This chain joins TRBV18 and TRBJ2-7; 10 nucleotides agree with TRBD2. The trim removed 3 bases at V and 2 bases at J, leaving 7 bases unmatched. Germline V lookup: CDR1 KGHSH, CDR2 LQKENI. The CDR3 is 16 amino acids.

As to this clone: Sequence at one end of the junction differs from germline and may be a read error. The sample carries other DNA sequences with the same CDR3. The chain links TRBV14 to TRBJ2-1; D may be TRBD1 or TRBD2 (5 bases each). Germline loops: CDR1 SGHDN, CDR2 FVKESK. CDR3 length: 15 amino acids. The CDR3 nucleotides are TGTGCCAGTAGCCCGTGGGACGCGGAAGGGGATGAGCAGTTCTTC. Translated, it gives CASSPWDAEGDEQFF. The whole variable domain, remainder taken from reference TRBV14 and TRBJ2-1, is EAGVTQFPSHSVIEKGQTVTLRCDPISGHDNLYWYRRVMGKEIKFLLHFVKESKQDESGMPNNRFLAERTGGTYSTLKVQPAELEDSGVYFCASSPWDAEGDEQFFGPGTRLTVL.

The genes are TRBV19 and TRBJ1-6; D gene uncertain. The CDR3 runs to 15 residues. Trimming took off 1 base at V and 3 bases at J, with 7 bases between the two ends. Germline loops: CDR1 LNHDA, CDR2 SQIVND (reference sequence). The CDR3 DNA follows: TGTGCCAGTAGTATAGCGGCGGGCTATAATTCACCCCTCCACTTT. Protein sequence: CASSIAAGYNSPLHF.

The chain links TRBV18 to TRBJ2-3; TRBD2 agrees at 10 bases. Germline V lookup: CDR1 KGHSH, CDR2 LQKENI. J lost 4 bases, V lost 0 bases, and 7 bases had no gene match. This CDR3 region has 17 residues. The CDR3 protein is CASSPPGLAGVADTQYF. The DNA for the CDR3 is TGTGCCAGCTCACCACCGGGTCTAGCGGGAGTGGCAGATACGCAGTATTTT.

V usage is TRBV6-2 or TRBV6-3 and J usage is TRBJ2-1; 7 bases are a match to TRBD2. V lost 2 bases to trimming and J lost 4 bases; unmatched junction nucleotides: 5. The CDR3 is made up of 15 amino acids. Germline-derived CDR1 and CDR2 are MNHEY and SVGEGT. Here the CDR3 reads CASSYDGLGYNEQFF. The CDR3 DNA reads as TGTGCCAGCAGTTACGACGGACTAGGGTACAATGAGCAGTTCTTC.

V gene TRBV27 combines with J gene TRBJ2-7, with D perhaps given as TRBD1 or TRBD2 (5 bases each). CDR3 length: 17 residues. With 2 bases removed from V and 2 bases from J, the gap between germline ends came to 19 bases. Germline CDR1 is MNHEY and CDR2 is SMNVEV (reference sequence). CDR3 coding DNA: TGTGCCAGCAGTTTAACCCTACAGAGGGGATTAACCTACGAGCAGTACTTC. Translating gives CASSLTLQRGLTYEQYF.